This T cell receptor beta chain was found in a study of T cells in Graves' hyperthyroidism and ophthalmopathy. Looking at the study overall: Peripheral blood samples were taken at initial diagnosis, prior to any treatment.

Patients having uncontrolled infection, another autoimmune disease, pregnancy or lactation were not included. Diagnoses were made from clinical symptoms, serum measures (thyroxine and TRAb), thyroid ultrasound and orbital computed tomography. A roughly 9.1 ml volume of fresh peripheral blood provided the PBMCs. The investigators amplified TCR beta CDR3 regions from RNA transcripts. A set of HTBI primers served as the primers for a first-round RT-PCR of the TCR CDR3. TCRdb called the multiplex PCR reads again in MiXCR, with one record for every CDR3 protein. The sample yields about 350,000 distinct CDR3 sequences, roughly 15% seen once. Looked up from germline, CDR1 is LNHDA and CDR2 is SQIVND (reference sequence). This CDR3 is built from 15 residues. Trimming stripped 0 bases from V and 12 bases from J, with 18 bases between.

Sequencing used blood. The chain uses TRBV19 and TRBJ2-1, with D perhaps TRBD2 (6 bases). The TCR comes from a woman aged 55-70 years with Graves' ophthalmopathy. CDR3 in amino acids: CASSIDRVAPAGQFF. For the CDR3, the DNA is TGTGCCAGTAGTATAGATCGAGTAGCCCCAGCGGGGCAGTTCTTC.